Below, one T cell receptor beta chain is given with its context. PCR was performed a second time for 7 to 11 cycles using a sample-barcoded 5' primer and a J-beta primer mix. TCRdb re-called the 5' RACE reads through MiXCR, storing one row per CDR3 protein. This table holds 1.4 million to 1.5 million distinct CDR3 sequences, roughly 40% found once. The sample originates from a study of blood T cells in healthy people across ages. Sequencing was performed on blood. The source of this sequence is a woman under 30 in good health.

The CDR3 loop reads CASTPYSGQSGNTIYF. CDR3 DNA sequence: TGTGCCAGCACCCCTTACTCGGGGCAGTCTGGAAACACCATATATTTT. The chain recombines TRBV6-6 with TRBJ1-3, with a tentative D call TRBD1 (5 bases). The germline V gene has CDR1 MNHNY and CDR2 SVGAGI (reference sequence). The CDR3 sequence is 16 residues long. V shed 7 bases and J shed 1 base, with 17 bases lying between them.